The 18 T cell receptor beta chains reported below all come from one sample, sequenced in a study of regulatory T cells in long-lasting Graves disease. In building TCR beta libraries, iRepertoire HTBI primers were used together with Arm-PCR of CDR3 regions. TCRdb reanalysed the multiplex PCR reads using MiXCR and keeps one entry per CDR3 protein. Seen here are over 450,000 distinct CDR3 sequences, around 12% observed once, and the top ten hold approximately 9%. The time point: newly diagnosed GD, antithyroid drugs for less than 3 months. Extracted PBMC RNA gave rise to the TCR library. Another study also made use of these data, one on T cells in Graves' hyperthyroidism and ophthalmopathy.

Sequenced here: peripheral blood mononuclear cells (PBMCs), sampled at new diagnosis, from a patient treated with antithyroid drugs. These TCRs come from a woman aged 25-40 years with Graves disease.

The V and J genes are TRBV27 and TRBJ2-3, with TRBD2 identical over 14 bases. The CDR3 sequence is 18 residues long. CDR1 MNHEY and CDR2 SMNVEV come from the germline V gene (reference sequence). Unmatched junction bases numbered 17, after V lost 5 bases and J lost 10 bases. The CDR3 is CASSIDSTSGRAMLSQYF. For the CDR3, the DNA is TGTGCCAGCAGTATCGATTCGACTAGCGGGAGGGCCATGCTTTCGCAGTATTTT.

Ten or more counts support this clonotype. The chain uses TRBV12-3 or TRBV12-4 and TRBJ1-2; possible D gene TRBD1, 5 bases. This CDR3 contains 12 residues. Trimming pared 8 bases from V and 7 bases from J, leaving 14 bases between. CDR3 region: CASDETGVGYTF. The CDR3, as DNA: TGTGCCAGCGACGAAACGGGGGTTGGCTACACCTTC.

This clonotype occurred many times. The CDR3 is CASVAGGFTGELFF. In DNA, the CDR3 is TGTGCCAGCGTGGCGGGAGGTTTCACCGGGGAGCTGTTTTTT. The V and J genes are TRBV28 and TRBJ2-2; 8 nucleotides agree with TRBD2. The length of the CDR3 is 14 residues. Trimming cost V 8 bases and J 4 bases; bases outside gene matches: 6. Germline loops: CDR1 MDHEN, CDR2 SYDVKM.

The table lists this clonotype with many counts. The V gene is TRBV19, the J gene TRBJ1-1; D remains ambiguous. Germline CDR1 reads LNHDA; CDR2 reads SQIVND (reference sequence). Trimming removed 1 base at V and 1 base at J, with 13 bases between. CDR3 length equals 16 residues. The CDR3 DNA sequence: TGTGCCAGTAGTATAGGGTGGATAGGAGCGAACACTGAAGCTTTCTTT. Protein: CASSIGWIGANTEAFF. The whole variable domain, remainder taken from reference TRBV19 and TRBJ1-1, is DGGITQSPKYLFRKEGQNVTLSCEQNLNHDAMYWYRQDPGQGLRLIYYSQIVNDFQKGDIAEGYSVSREKKESFPLTVTSAQKNPTAFYLCASSIGWIGANTEAFFGQGTRLTVV.

This clonotype was detected many times. The CDR3 nucleotides are TGTGCCAGCAGTTTATCGAGGAGCACAGATACGCAGTATTTT. Translating it yields CASSLSRSTDTQYF. The rearrangement joins TRBV27 to TRBJ2-3; D not certain. V lost 0 bases, J lost 0 bases, and 4 bases lay in between. Germline loops: CDR1 MNHEY, CDR2 SMNVEV (reference sequence). This CDR3 is built from 14 residues.

This clonotype was detected a few times. The rearrangement uses TRBV29-1 and TRBJ1-2, with D maybe TRBD1 (6 bases). Germline-derived CDR1 and CDR2 are SQVTM and ANQGSEA. CDR3 length: 15 amino acids. The germline V and J ends were trimmed by 1 base and 1 base, with 13 bases remaining between them. The chain's CDR3 is CSVEGTVESNYGYTF. In DNA form, the CDR3 reads TGCAGCGTTGAAGGGACAGTAGAGAGTAACTATGGCTACACCTTC.

In its sample, this clonotype was seen many times. The chain has TRBV11-2 and TRBJ1-4; D call uncertain. Germline V gene sequence: CDR1 SGHAT, CDR2 FQNNGV. The V and J ends lost 3 bases and 6 bases respectively, with 11 bases between them. The CDR3 has 14 residues. The CDR3 protein is CASSFEGSDEKLFF. The CDR3 DNA follows: TGTGCCAGCAGCTTCGAGGGAAGTGATGAAAAACTGTTTTTT.

This clonotype appeared a few times. V gene TRBV7-9 combines with J gene TRBJ1-5; D gene ambiguous. V was cut by 1 base and J by 3 bases, with 16 bases left in between. The CDR3 covers 17 residues. The V gene's germline CDR1 is SEHNR and CDR2 FQNEAQ (reference sequence). The CDR3 spells CASSLDYTRDHNQPQHF. The CDR3, as DNA: TGTGCCAGCAGCTTAGATTATACGAGGGATCACAATCAGCCCCAGCATTTT.

Notes on this clonotype: This probably arose from a read error, given a far larger clone one base away. The V and J genes are TRBV2 and TRBJ2-5; D gene ambiguous. The CDR3 loop spans 13 amino acids. V dropped 6 bases and J dropped 11 bases, with 19 bases sitting between them. The V gene's germline CDR1 is SNHLY and CDR2 FYNNEI. The CDR3 spells CASSAVWANEQYF. The DNA of the CDR3 is TGTGCCAGCAGCGCCGTCTGGGCCAATGAGCAGTACTTC.

This clonotype was recorded at least ten times. The V call is TRBV7-3, the J call TRBJ2-6; TRBD1 might be the D (5 bases). V lost 7 bases and J 2 bases, leaving 9 bases between the germline ends. The CDR3 contains 14 residues. Germline CDR1 and CDR2: SGHTA and FQGTGA. CDR3 region: CASMVGPGANVLTF. The CDR3 DNA follows: TGTGCCAGCATGGTGGGGCCTGGGGCCAACGTCCTGACTTTC.

CDR3 residues: CASSPTQLTGSEAFF. Written as DNA, the CDR3 is TGTGCCAGCAGCCCAACACAACTGACAGGCTCTGAAGCTTTCTTT. This chain connects TRBV5-4 to TRBJ1-1, with D perhaps TRBD1 (6 bases). Trimming pared 4 bases from V and 6 bases from J, leaving 19 bases between. Per germline, CDR1 SGHNT and CDR2 YYREEE (reference sequence). This CDR3 region has 15 residues.

This clonotype has at least ten counts. V gene TRBV2 combines with J gene TRBJ1-2; no firm D call. The CDR3 length is 15 residues. V was cut by 5 bases and J by 1 base, with 14 bases left in between. Germline assignment: CDR1 SNHLY and CDR2 FYNNEI. The CDR3: CASSSGRRLNYGYTF. CDR3 in DNA: TGTGCCAGCAGTTCCGGACGGAGACTTAACTATGGCTACACCTTC.

Concerning this clonotype itself: One base away lies a much larger clone, so this may be a sequencing read error. As DNA, the CDR3 is TGTGCCAGCAGAACACAGGGGGGAGAACTTGAAGCTTTCTTT. Translated: CASRTQGGELEAFF. The chain uses TRBV6-1 and TRBJ1-1; 8 nucleotides line up with TRBD1. The V and J ends lost 6 bases and 7 bases, in that order; junction bases with no gene match: 10. This CDR3 comprises 14 residues. Germline V gene data show CDR1 as MNHNS and CDR2 as SASEGT.

This clonotype appeared many times. The CDR3 nucleotides read TGTGCCACCAGCACTACGGACAGACAGAACACTGAAGCTTTCTTT. Its translation: CATSTTDRQNTEAFF. V usage is TRBV15 and J usage is TRBJ1-1, with D possibly TRBD1 on 6 matching bases. The CDR3 is made up of 15 amino acids. Trimming took off 4 bases at V and 1 base at J, with 13 bases between the two ends. The germline V gene encodes CDR1 LNHNV and CDR2 YYDKDF (reference sequence).

In its sample, this clonotype was seen many times. This chain joins TRBV12-3 or TRBV12-4 and TRBJ2-5, with a possible D match to TRBD1 (7 bases). Deletions cut 5 bases from V and 2 bases from J, with 15 bases between. The CDR3 spans 15 residues. CDR3 residues: CASSGSGGRQETQYF. The CDR3 DNA reads as TGTGCCAGCAGTGGTTCAGGGGGGCGGCAAGAGACCCAGTACTTC.

This clonotype was seen many times. The rearrangement uses TRBV3-1 and TRBJ1-1; D perhaps matches TRBD1 (6 bases). V was shortened by 4 bases and J by 3 bases, with 9 bases between the two germline ends. The CDR3 runs 13 residues. The germline V gene encodes CDR1 LGHDT and CDR2 YNNKEL (reference sequence). CDR3 region: CASSRTEDTEAFF. Here the CDR3 DNA reads TGTGCCAGCAGCCGGACAGAGGACACTGAAGCTTTCTTT.

Concerning this clonotype itself: A read error is likely here: a far larger clone is one base away. The V call is TRBV14, the J call TRBJ2-1; weak D call: TRBD2 (5 bases). The CDR3 is 13 residues long. Germline V CDR1 and CDR2: SGHDN, FVKESK. Trimming removed 4 bases from V and 6 bases from J, with 10 bases in between. The CDR3 DNA reads TGTGCCAGCAGCCCCGAACTAGGCAATGAGCAGTTCTTC. Translated: CASSPELGNEQFF. The full variable domain, its missing parts supplied by reference TRBV14 and TRBJ2-1, is EAGVTQFPSHSVIEKGQTVTLRCDPISGHDNLYWYRRVMGKEIKFLLHFVKESKQDESGMPNNRFLAERTGGTYSTLKVQPAELEDSGVYFCASSPELGNEQFFGPGTRLTVL.

Ten or more counts support this clonotype. This chain uses TRBV6-2 or TRBV6-3 with TRBJ2-1; 11 nucleotides align to TRBD2. The CDR3 contains 18 residues. The J segment lost 0 bases and the V segment lost 7 bases, leaving 11 bases of the junction unmatched. In germline, CDR1 is MNHEY, CDR2 SVGEGT. The CDR3 loop reads CASTPGLAVRSSYNEQFF. DNA for the CDR3: TGTGCCAGCACCCCGGGACTAGCGGTCAGAAGCTCCTACAATGAGCAGTTCTTC.